This entry features one TCR beta chain sequence. What it binds is unknown. This entry belongs to a study of blood T cells in healthy people across ages. Findings of the study overall: Relative to aged donors, long-lived donors carried more naive CD4+ cells and displayed higher diversity.

A sample-barcoded 5' primer and a J-beta primer mix were used in a second PCR of about 7 to 12 cycles. Every single cDNA molecule received a tag from a template-switch adaptor with 12 random nucleotides. TCRdb redid the calling of the 5' RACE reads with MiXCR, one entry per CDR3 protein. The sample carries more than 1,400,000 distinct CDR3 sequences, around 42% recorded once. The individuals who served as donors were healthy Caucasians living in Russia, aged about 6 to 100. Extracted total RNA amounted to at least 6 micrograms for each sample. The V gene end was trimmed by 0 bases and the J gene end by 13 bases; junction bases not matched to a gene: 5. Per the germline V gene, CDR1 is SGHRS and CDR2 is YFSETQ. The CDR3 is 13 residues long.

The sample was blood. The receptor was derived from a woman under 30 in good health. V and J are TRBV5-1 and TRBJ2-1; 9 nucleotides align to TRBD2. CDR3 amino acids: CASSLGLAEGQFF. The CDR3 DNA reads TGCGCCAGCAGCTTGGGACTAGCGGAAGGACAGTTCTTC.